These 15 T cell receptor beta chains were all obtained from the same sample, sequenced in a study of blood T cell repertoires in COVID-19. Sequencing used immunoSEQ multiplex PCR; TCRdb keeps in-frame clones, though not all of them. The data show roughly 140,000 clones, with around four fifths seen just once and roughly 2.9% held by the top ten. The source material was peripheral blood. The receptors derive from a woman in her thirties or forties with active or convalescent COVID-19.

The V gene is TRBV9, the J gene TRBJ2-5; 9 bases map to TRBD2. Per germline, CDR1 SGDLS and CDR2 YYNGEE. V shed 0 bases, J shed 5 bases, and the junction held 8 bases outside the gene matches. This CDR3 is 16 amino acids long. CDR3 in DNA: TGTGCCAGCAGCGTAGGCGGGGGGGCCGTCGGTGAGACCCAGTACTTC. It yields the protein CASSVGGGAVGETQYF.

The chain carries TRBV5-1 and TRBJ2-4; TRBD1 matches at 10 bases. With V trimmed by 4 bases and J by 9 bases, 7 bases remained unmatched. The germline V gene encodes CDR1 SGHRS and CDR2 YFSETQ. The CDR3 covers 14 residues. This CDR3 reads CASSPGTGVAIQYF. In DNA, the CDR3 is TGCGCCAGCAGCCCGGGGACAGGGGTCGCCATTCAGTACTTC.

This clone showed up just a few times. The V call is TRBV3-1 (or the pseudogene TRBV3-2), the J call TRBJ2-3; D is perhaps TRBD2 (6 bases). CDR3 size: 13 residues. V lost 2 bases, J lost 6 bases, and 9 bases lay in between. Germline CDR1 and CDR2: LGHDT and YNNKEL (reference sequence). The CDR3 protein is CASSQRGMDTQYF. The DNA of the CDR3 is TGTGCCAGCAGCCAACGGGGGATGGATACGCAGTATTTT.

This sequence joins TRBV18 and TRBJ2-5, with 10 bases aligning to TRBD2. This CDR3 region has 15 residues. Germline CDR1 is KGHSH and CDR2 is LQKENI. Losses at the gene ends were 3 bases for V and 3 bases for J; bases not matched to a gene: 4. The CDR3 protein is CASSPASGGEETQYF. The CDR3 DNA follows: TGTGCCAGCTCACCTGCCAGCGGGGGGGAAGAGACCCAGTACTTC.

V is TRBV3-1 (or the pseudogene TRBV3-2) and J is TRBJ1-6; D ambiguous. CDR1 is LGHDT, CDR2 YNNKEL, per germline (reference sequence). V shed 5 bases and J shed 6 bases, with 14 bases lying between them. The CDR3 runs to 15 residues. CDR3 region: CASSKSNRGNSPLHF. The CDR3 DNA reads as TGTGCCAGCAGCAAATCGAATCGGGGTAATTCACCCCTCCACTTT.

The chain combines TRBV7-9 with TRBJ1-2; 7 nucleotides line up with TRBD1. The V and J ends lost 0 bases and 7 bases, in that order; junction bases with no gene match: 5. This CDR3 region has 14 residues. Per germline, CDR1 SEHNR and CDR2 FQNEAQ (reference sequence). The CDR3 bases are TGTGCCAGCAGCTTAGCGGAGGGGACAGCTGGCTACACCTTC. Its protein is CASSLAEGTAGYTF.

The chain combines TRBV19 with TRBJ2-6; possible D gene TRBD1, 6 bases. Germline CDR1 reads LNHDA; CDR2 reads SQIVND (reference sequence). The CDR3 loop spans 16 amino acids. V was cut by 3 bases and J by 1 base, with 10 bases left in between. The CDR3 sequence: CASSISGVSGANVLTF. CDR3 nucleotides: TGTGCCAGTAGTATCTCAGGGGTTTCTGGGGCCAACGTCCTGACTTTC.

The chain has TRBV7-2 and TRBJ1-4; no clear D. The CDR3 consists of 15 residues. The germline V gene has CDR1 SGHTA and CDR2 FQGNSA. Deletions cut 2 bases from V and 7 bases from J, with 14 bases between. The CDR3 is CASSLQTGFGEKLFF. CDR3 bases: TGTGCCAGCAGCTTACAAACGGGGTTTGGTGAAAAACTGTTTTTT.

The rearrangement uses TRBV6-5 and TRBJ1-5, with TRBD1 matching over 9 bases. V dropped 6 bases and J dropped 4; count of bases not matched to a gene: 4. There are 14 residues in the CDR3. Germline V gene data show CDR1 as MNHEY and CDR2 as SVGAGI. The CDR3, as DNA: TGTGCCAGCAGCGCAGGACAGGGGAATCAGCCCCAGCATTTT. Its translation: CASSAGQGNQPQHF.

The rearrangement joins TRBV11-3 to TRBJ2-7, with D unclear. CDR1 and CDR2 from the germline V gene are SGHNT and YENEEA. CDR3 length: 13 residues. V lost 1 base and J 4 bases, leaving 8 bases between the germline ends. The CDR3 reads CASSLGSRYEQYF. The CDR3 DNA is TGTGCCAGCAGCTTAGGGTCGAGATACGAGCAGTACTTC.

This chain links TRBV5-4 with TRBJ2-2; TRBD2 aligns across 7 bases. The germline CDR1 and CDR2 sequences are SGHNT and YYREEE (reference sequence). The ends lost 0 bases at V and 1 base at J; junction bases unmatched: 6. CDR3 length: 17 amino acids. The CDR3 bases are TGTGCCAGCAGCTTGGGCGGCCTAGCGGAGAACACCGGGGAGCTGTTTTTT. It codes for CASSLGGLAENTGELFF. Filled out from reference TRBV5-4 and TRBJ2-2, the complete variable domain reads ETGVTQSPTHLIKTRGQQVTLRCSSQSGHNTVSWYQQALGQGPQFIFQYYREEENGRGNFPPRFSGLQFPNYSSELNVNALELDDSALYLCASSLGGLAENTGELFFGEGSRLTVL.

This clone was detected only a few times. The V gene is TRBV5-6, the J gene TRBJ2-2; possibly TRBD1 for D (5 bases). This CDR3 is built from 16 residues. Trimming stripped 1 base from V and 6 bases from J, with 16 bases between. CDR1 SGHDT and CDR2 YYEEEE come from the germline V gene. For the CDR3, the DNA is TGTGCCAGCAGCTTGAGGTCCGGACACGGCCCCGGGGAGCTGTTTTTT. Amino acid sequence: CASSLRSGHGPGELFF.

Worth noting for this clone: Relative to the germline gene, one junction end is altered; a read error may explain this. The chain recombines TRBV20-1 with TRBJ1-1; D unresolved. Per the germline V gene, CDR1 is DFQATT and CDR2 is SNEGSKA (reference sequence). This CDR3 is built from 8 residues. CDR3 sequence: CSAQADLF. DNA for the CDR3: TGCAGTGCCCAGGCGGACTTGTTT.

V usage is TRBV5-4 and J usage is TRBJ2-7, with TRBD2 matching 7 bases. This CDR3 spans 15 amino acids. V trimming: 4 bases; J trimming: 0 bases; junction bases outside the gene matches: 7. Per germline, CDR1 SGHNT and CDR2 YYREEE (reference sequence). CDR3 nucleotide sequence: TGTGCCAGCAGCCGGGGGGACCGCAGCTCCTACGAGCAGTACTTC. Its translation: CASSRGDRSSYEQYF.

The rearrangement links TRBV7-8 to TRBJ1-2, with 8 bases aligning to TRBD1. This CDR3 contains 13 residues. V was pared by 3 bases and J by 8 bases, with 5 bases of the junction left unmatched. Looked up from germline, CDR1 is SGHVS and CDR2 is FQNEAQ. For the CDR3, the DNA is TGTGCCAGCAGCTTCACAGGGGGAGACGGCTACACCTTC. It codes for CASSFTGGDGYTF.